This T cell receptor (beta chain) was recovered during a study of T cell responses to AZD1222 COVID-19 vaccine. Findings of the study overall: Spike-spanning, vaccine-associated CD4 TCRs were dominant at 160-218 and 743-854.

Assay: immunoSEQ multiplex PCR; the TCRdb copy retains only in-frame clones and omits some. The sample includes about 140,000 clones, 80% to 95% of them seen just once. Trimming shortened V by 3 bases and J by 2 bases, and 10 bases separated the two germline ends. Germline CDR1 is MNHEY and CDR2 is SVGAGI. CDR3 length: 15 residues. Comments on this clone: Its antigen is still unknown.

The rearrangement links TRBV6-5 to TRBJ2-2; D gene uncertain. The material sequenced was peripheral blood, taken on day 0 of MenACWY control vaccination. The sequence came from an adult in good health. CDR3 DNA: TGTGCCAGCAGTTATTATCTAAGTAACACCGGGGAGCTGTTTTTT. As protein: CASSYYLSNTGELFF.